This is a list of T cell receptor beta chains from one sample in a study of blood T cells in healthy people across ages. TCRdb recomputed calls from the 5' RACE reads with MiXCR, one row per CDR3 protein. The table shows about 640,000 distinct CDR3 sequences, with 40% to 50% occurring only once. The sequencing input was blood. All receptors derive from a man older than 75 in good health. Both conserved end residues are trimmed from each CDR3.

>TRBJ2-1|TRBV5-1
ASNLVLTGGDGQF
>TRBJ1-1|TRBV2
ASSSQGVMNTEAF
>TRBJ1-2|TRBV5-1
ASSIYESGAGSYT
>TRBJ2-7|TRBV10-3
AISESSGGRGEQY
>TRBJ2-3|TRBV7-3
ASSLGFEDSDTQY
>TRBJ2-7|TRBV7-2
ASSSPGQSYEQY
>TRBJ2-1|TRBV7-9
ASSRLRQDSSYNEQF
>TRBJ2-1|TRBV27
ASSTPRQGGNYNEQF
>TRBJ2-1|TRBV6-2/TRBV6-3
ATDRVMHNEQF
>TRBJ2-5|TRBV7-2
ASSVLAGQETQY
>TRBJ2-7|TRBV5-1
ASSPSQGRAYEQY
>TRBJ1-2|TRBV30
AWSYGLTGSPKGYT
>TRBJ2-1|TRBV6-1
ASNTGLGRNYNEQF
>TRBJ2-7|TRBV20-1
SARMPYGTQGSTTYEQY
>TRBJ2-1|TRBV7-2
ASSLARLDPPYNEQF
>TRBJ2-3|TRBV5-1
ASSLSGGAIDTQY
>TRBJ2-7|TRBV12-3/TRBV12-4
ASSPNGLSQEIQY
>TRBJ2-1|TRBV7-2
ASSLDRSEQF
>TRBJ2-3|TRBV5-6
ASSGYGKTDTQY
>TRBJ2-5|TRBV5-1
ASSGPAEETQY
>TRBJ2-3|TRBV6-2/TRBV6-3
ASLDALPSTDTQY
>TRBJ2-1|TRBV20-1
SARDSQGSNEQF
>TRBJ2-5|TRBV6-2/TRBV6-3
ASTTRKGTSQETQY
>TRBJ1-1|TRBV6-2/TRBV6-3
ASRFDGQTNTEAF
>TRBJ2-5|TRBV7-3
ASSPGLAGTDTVQY
>TRBJ2-7|TRBV9
ASSGGQGLAQY
>TRBJ1-1|TRBV5-4
ASSLRWQATMNTEAF
>TRBJ2-5|TRBV3-1
ASSQGPAIQETQY
>TRBJ1-2|TRBV30
AWSRDSFYGYT